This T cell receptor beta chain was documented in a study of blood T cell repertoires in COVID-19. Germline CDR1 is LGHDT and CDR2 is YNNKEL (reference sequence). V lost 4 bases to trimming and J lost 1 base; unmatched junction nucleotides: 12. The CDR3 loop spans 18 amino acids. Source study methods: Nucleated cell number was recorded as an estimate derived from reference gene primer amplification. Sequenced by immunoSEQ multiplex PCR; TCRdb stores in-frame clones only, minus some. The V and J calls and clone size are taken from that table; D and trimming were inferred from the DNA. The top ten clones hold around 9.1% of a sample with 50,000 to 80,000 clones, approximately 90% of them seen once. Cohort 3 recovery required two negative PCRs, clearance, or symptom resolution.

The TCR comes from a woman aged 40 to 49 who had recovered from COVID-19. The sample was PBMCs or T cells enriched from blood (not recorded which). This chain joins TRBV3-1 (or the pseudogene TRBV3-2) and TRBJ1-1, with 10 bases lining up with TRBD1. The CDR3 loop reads CASSLIGATGGWNTEAFF. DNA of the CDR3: TGTGCCAGCAGCCTAATCGGGGCGACAGGGGGCTGGAACACTGAAGCTTTCTTT.